This T cell receptor (beta chain) was observed in a study of blood T cells in healthy people across ages. A second PCR, run for about 7 to 11 cycles, used a sample-barcoded 5' primer plus a J-beta primer mix. One entry per CDR3 protein, called by TCRdb with MiXCR from the 5' RACE reads. Counted here are around 750,000 distinct CDR3 sequences, around half occurring once; the ten biggest clones make up approximately 41%. Study findings and constraints: Whereas aged donors had fewer naive CD4+ cells, long-lived donors had more of them and higher diversity.

In regard to this clonotype: As yet, its antigen is unknown.

Germline trimming cut 1 base from V and 6 bases from J; bases unmatched to any gene: 8. The V gene's germline CDR1 is SGHTA and CDR2 FQGNSA. This CDR3 contains 16 residues. The origin of this receptor is a man older than 75 in good health. The V and J genes are TRBV7-2 and TRBJ2-1; the match to TRBD2 covers 8 bases. The sequencing input was blood. The CDR3 DNA reads TGTGCCAGCAGCTTAGGAGTAGGAGCGGGGGCCAATGAGCAGTTCTTC. Translating it yields CASSLGVGAGANEQFF. Supplemented by reference TRBV7-2 and TRBJ2-1, the full variable domain reads GAGVSQSPSNKVTEKGKDVELRCDPISGHTALYWYRQSLGQGLEFLIYFQGNSAPDKSGLPSDRFSAERTGGSVSTLTIQRTQQEDSAVYLCASSLGVGAGANEQFFGPGTRLTVL.